The 23 T cell receptor delta chains listed next were all sequenced from one sample in a study of Vδ1+ human thymocytes. For these receptors, no antigen is known. The template was reverse-transcribed extracted RNA. Multiplex PCR used pooled V-gene forward primers and a constant-region reverse primer to amplify CDR3s. TCRdb applied CATT to the multiplex PCR reads for clone calling. The profile shows about 75,000 delta-chain clones, 30% to 45% of them singletons. Findings of the study overall: Highly polyclonal TRG and TRD repertoires with Gaussian CDR3 length distributions appeared in thymus.

Sequencing was done on a sample of Vdelta1+ gamma-delta thymocytes from the thymus. As for subset: FACS-sorted CD3+ TCRalphabeta- TCRVdelta1+ TCRVdelta2- thymocytes. The receptors stem from a boy less than two years old who had congenital heart surgery.

Comment on this clone: Other DNA sequences within the sample encode an identical CDR3. This chain links TRDV1 with TRDJ1; 12 bases map to TRDD3. V trimming: 9 bases; J trimming: 4 bases; junction bases outside the gene matches: 12. CDR1 is TSWWSYY and CDR2 is QGS in the germline V gene. The CDR3 is 16 amino acids. The CDR3 spells CALVLGWGIRDDKLIF. In DNA form, the CDR3 reads TGTGCTCTAGTACTGGGCTGGGGGATACGCGACGATAAACTCATCTTT.

Note on this clone: Distinct nucleotide sequences in the sample also encode this CDR3. The chain carries TRDV1 and TRDJ1, with 13 bases matching TRDD3. In germline, CDR1 is TSWWSYY, CDR2 QGS. V was clipped by 2 bases and J by 5 bases; unmatched bases: 23. The CDR3 has 22 residues. The CDR3 DNA reads as TGTGCTCTTGGGGAAGGTGCGCCCTTGTCTTTCCTTACTGGGGGATACGCGGATAAACTCATCTTT. Amino acid sequence: CALGEGAPLSFLTGGYADKLIF.

This clone was recorded a few times. The sample carries other DNA sequences with the same CDR3. The chain joins TRDV2 to TRDJ3; 13 bases map to TRDD3. The V gene end was trimmed by 1 base and the J gene end by 0 bases; junction bases not matched to a gene: 5. CDR1 is GEAIGNYY and CDR2 is EKD in the germline V gene. CDR3 length equals 20 residues. CDR3 nucleotides: TGTGCCTGTGACACGACTGGGGGATACGGTAGCTCCTGGGACACCCGACAGATGTTTTTC. Its translation: CACDTTGGYGSSWDTRQMFF.

This clone was counted between two and nine times. The chain links TRDV1 to TRDJ1, with 9 bases aligning to TRDD3. Germline loops: CDR1 TSWWSYY, CDR2 QGS. The CDR3 length is 17 residues. CDR3 coding DNA: TGTGCGCACGTCCGGTCCAACTGGGGGAGCGACACCGATAAACTCATCTTT. Its protein product is CAHVRSNWGSDTDKLIF.

The J gene is TRDJ1, the V gene TRDV1, with TRDD3 identical over 11 bases. After removal of 4 bases from V and 0 bases from J, the junction contained 34 bases not matched to a gene. Germline V gene lookup returns CDR1 TSWWSYY and CDR2 QGS. This CDR3 has 26 amino acids. The CDR3 reads CALGGPLVRLYSPGGYSLGYTDKLIF. CDR3 bases: TGTGCTCTTGGGGGTCCTTTAGTCCGTCTGTACAGTCCTGGGGGATACTCGTTGGGGTACACCGATAAACTCATCTTT.

The J gene is TRDJ1, the V gene TRDV1; 9 bases agree with TRDD3. The germline CDR1 and CDR2 sequences are TSWWSYY and QGS. V lost 0 bases to trimming and J lost 1 base; unmatched junction nucleotides: 27. CDR3 size: 24 residues. For the CDR3, the DNA is TGTGCTCTTGGGGAACTTATGACCCCCTACTTTTCGGTACTGGGGGACCCTATCACCGATAAACTCATCTTT. The encoded protein is CALGELMTPYFSVLGDPITDKLIF.

The V and J genes are TRDV1 and TRDJ1, with no clear D. Germline loops: CDR1 TSWWSYY, CDR2 QGS. The CDR3 consists of 24 residues. V lost 5 bases to trimming and J lost 1 base, with 41 bases between them. The CDR3 region has the DNA TGTGCTCTTGGGACCTCCAAAGACGTTCATCTCGGGAAACCCTCCCTCGGCGGCACCGATAAACTCATCTTT. Translated: CALGTSKDVHLGKPSLGGTDKLIF.

This chain uses TRDV1 with TRDJ1, with a possible D match to TRDD2 (6 bases). The CDR3 spans 15 residues. V was trimmed by 3 bases and J by 4 bases, leaving 15 bases between them. Germline CDR1 and CDR2: TSWWSYY and QGS. CDR3 in DNA: TGTGCTCTTGGGGACTTGGTCCTACAAGGCGATAAACTCATCTTT. It is translated as CALGDLVLQGDKLIF.

V usage is TRDV1 and J usage is TRDJ1; 13 bases agree with TRDD3. After removal of 4 bases from V and 0 bases from J, the junction contained 20 bases not matched to a gene. Germline loops: CDR1 TSWWSYY, CDR2 QGS. This CDR3 region has 22 residues. DNA of the CDR3: TGTGCTCTTGGGGCCCTCGCCTCTTACTGGGGGATACGTGGTAGGTACACCGATAAACTCATCTTT. Its protein product is CALGALASYWGIRGRYTDKLIF.

The chain recombines TRDV1 with TRDJ1; the match to TRDD3 covers 7 bases. The J segment lost 7 bases and the V segment lost 1 base, leaving 15 bases of the junction unmatched. The germline CDR1 and CDR2 sequences are TSWWSYY and QGS. The CDR3 totals 17 residues. The CDR3 here is CALGERLDTRGLGKLIF. CDR3 nucleotides: TGTGCTCTTGGGGAACGACTGGATACGCGAGGATTAGGTAAACTCATCTTT.

The chain is built from TRDV1 and TRDJ2; 9 bases line up with TRDD2. After removal of 0 bases from V and 4 bases from J, the junction contained 21 bases not matched to a gene. There are 22 residues in the CDR3. Germline values: CDR1 TSWWSYY, CDR2 QGS. The CDR3 is CALGELPSYRTGDPLGTAQLFF. The DNA for the CDR3 is TGTGCTCTTGGGGAACTACCTTCCTACCGTACTGGGGACCCGCTTGGGACAGCACAACTCTTCTTT.

Only a few counts were recorded for this clone. The rearrangement uses TRDV1 and TRDJ1, with a possible D match to TRDD3 (7 bases). Trimming removed 1 base from V and 0 bases from J, with 42 bases in between. This CDR3 contains 26 residues. Germline lookup yields CDR1 TSWWSYY and CDR2 QGS. The CDR3 is CALGERAFPKPVLGTHPALYTDKLIF. The CDR3 nucleotides read TGTGCTCTTGGGGAACGGGCCTTTCCTAAACCCGTACTGGGGACCCACCCAGCCCTTTACACCGATAAACTCATCTTT.

Notes on this clone: This sample includes further DNA sequences coding for the same CDR3. The rearrangement uses TRDV1 and TRDJ1; no definite D call. The CDR3 runs to 17 residues. Trimming stripped 1 base from V and 0 bases from J, with 15 bases between. CDR1 is TSWWSYY, CDR2 QGS, per germline. CDR3 region: CALGEPLGDPDTDKLIF. The CDR3, as DNA: TGTGCTCTTGGGGAACCTCTCGGTGATCCCGACACCGATAAACTCATCTTT.

The chain has TRDV1 and TRDJ1; no reliable D call. CDR1 is TSWWSYY and CDR2 is QGS in the germline V gene. This CDR3 has 17 amino acids. V was cut by 4 bases and J by 5 bases, with 23 bases left in between. CDR3 sequence: CALGGPPRCPGLDKLIF. The DNA for the CDR3 is TGTGCTCTTGGGGGACCTCCTCGTTGCCCTGGATTGGATAAACTCATCTTT.

The chain is built from TRDV2 and TRDJ1, with a weak D call TRDD3 (5 bases). V was clipped by 3 bases and J by 3 bases, with 16 bases between them. The germline V gene encodes CDR1 GEAIGNYY and CDR2 EKD. CDR3 length: 15 amino acids. CDR3 region: CACDGAGNEADKLIF. The CDR3 DNA sequence: TGTGCCTGTGACGGTGCTGGGAACGAGGCCGATAAACTCATCTTT.

The chain uses TRDV1 and TRDJ1, with D possibly TRDD3 on 6 matching bases. V lost 0 bases and J lost 4, with 15 bases in between. Looked up from germline, CDR1 is TSWWSYY and CDR2 is QGS. This CDR3 region has 16 residues. CDR3 residues: CALGELTAGAFDKLIF. The CDR3 nucleotides are TGTGCTCTTGGGGAACTTACGGCTGGGGCCTTCGATAAACTCATCTTT.

Details on this clone: Germline is not matched at one junction end, which may reflect a read error. In the same sample, other DNA sequences code for this CDR3. This chain connects TRDV1 to TRDJ1; 10 bases match TRDD3. Germline V gene lookup returns CDR1 TSWWSYY and CDR2 QGS. This CDR3 region has 17 residues. DNA for the CDR3: TGTGCTCTCGGGGAAAGTCCCTGGGGGGATACGACCACGAAACTCATCTTT. Translation: CALGESPWGDTTTKLIF.

This clone has a handful of counts. The chain joins TRDV1 to TRDJ1; weak D call: TRDD3 (6 bases). Germline CDR1 TSWWSYY, CDR2 QGS. The CDR3 is made up of 17 amino acids. Trimming stripped 0 bases from V and 1 base from J, with 15 bases between. CDR3 nucleotides: TGTGCTCTTGGGGAACTGGGAGGGGGGGAGAGCACCGATAAACTCATCTTT. Protein: CALGELGGGESTDKLIF.

The chain is built from TRDV2 and TRDJ1; tentatively, D is TRDD3 (5 bases). V lost 2 bases to trimming and J lost 8 bases, with 20 bases between them. The CDR3 runs to 15 residues. Germline lookup yields CDR1 GEAIGNYY and CDR2 EKD. The CDR3 loop is CACDITGRAVGKLIF. DNA for the CDR3: TGTGCCTGTGACATTACTGGTCGGGCAGTGGGGAAACTCATCTTT.

This clone was observed a few times. This chain connects TRDV1 to TRDJ1, with D tentatively TRDD2 (6 bases). Germline CDR1 reads TSWWSYY; CDR2 reads QGS. This CDR3 comprises 17 residues. The V gene lost 3 bases and the J gene lost 10 bases, with 27 bases spanning the gap. In DNA form, the CDR3 reads TGTGCTCTTGGGGACGGCCTTCCCCCGGGTCATATTAGAGGACTCATCTTT. This codes for CALGDGLPPGHIRGLIF.

V usage is TRDV1 and J usage is TRDJ1; the match to TRDD3 covers 9 bases. There are 21 residues in the CDR3. J lost 0 bases, V lost 0 bases, and 17 bases had no gene match. Germline lookup yields CDR1 TSWWSYY and CDR2 QGS. The CDR3 nucleotides are TGTGCTCTTGGGGAACTGGCTACAGGGGGATACCACGCGATGTACACCGATAAACTCATCTTT. This translates into CALGELATGGYHAMYTDKLIF.

This clone showed up just once. The rearrangement links TRDV1 to TRDJ1, with 10 bases matching TRDD3. V was pared by 1 base and J by 0 bases, with 20 bases of the junction left unmatched. The CDR3 contains 22 residues. Looked up from germline, CDR1 is TSWWSYY and CDR2 is QGS. CDR3 coding DNA: TGTGCTCTTGGGGAACCAGGACCGCTGGGGGATAGGACTCCCCCACACACCGATAAACTCATCTTT. It yields the protein CALGEPGPLGDRTPPHTDKLIF.

The chain combines TRDV1 with TRDJ1; 13 nucleotides line up with TRDD3. Germline lookup yields CDR1 TSWWSYY and CDR2 QGS. The CDR3 covers 18 residues. After removal of 1 base from V and 7 bases from J, the junction contained 12 bases not matched to a gene. Here the CDR3 DNA reads TGTGCTCTTGGGGAACGGGAAGTCCTACTGGGGGATACGCCTAAACTCATCTTT. This codes for CALGEREVLLGDTPKLIF.